This passage covers 2 T cell receptor beta chains from one sample sequenced in a study of blood T cell repertoires in COVID-19. The protocol was immunoSEQ multiplex PCR, while the TCRdb copy is restricted to in-frame clones and leaves out a portion. Altogether over 250,000 clones are present, 89% being singletons, with the ten largest covering approximately 12%. The sequenced material came from peripheral blood. Source of these receptors: a woman in her fifties or sixties with acute or convalescent COVID-19.

This chain connects TRBV5-6 to TRBJ2-1; perhaps TRBD2 as D (7 bases). The CDR3 contains 11 residues. Trimming stripped 0 bases from V and 13 bases from J, with 8 bases between. CDR1 is SGHDT, CDR2 YYEEEE, per germline. This CDR3 reads CASSLGGGQFF. The CDR3 DNA is TGTGCCAGCAGCTTGGGCGGGGGCCAGTTCTTC.

The chain couples TRBV19 to TRBJ1-5; D might be TRBD1 (5 bases). The CDR3 covers 16 residues. Trimming left V 6 bases short and J 2 bases short, with 17 bases between. The germline gives CDR1 LNHDA, CDR2 SQIVND (reference sequence). For the CDR3, the DNA is TGTGCCAGTAGGGTAACGGCTGCGGGGGGCAATCAGCCCCAGCATTTT. It codes for CASRVTAAGGNQPQHF.